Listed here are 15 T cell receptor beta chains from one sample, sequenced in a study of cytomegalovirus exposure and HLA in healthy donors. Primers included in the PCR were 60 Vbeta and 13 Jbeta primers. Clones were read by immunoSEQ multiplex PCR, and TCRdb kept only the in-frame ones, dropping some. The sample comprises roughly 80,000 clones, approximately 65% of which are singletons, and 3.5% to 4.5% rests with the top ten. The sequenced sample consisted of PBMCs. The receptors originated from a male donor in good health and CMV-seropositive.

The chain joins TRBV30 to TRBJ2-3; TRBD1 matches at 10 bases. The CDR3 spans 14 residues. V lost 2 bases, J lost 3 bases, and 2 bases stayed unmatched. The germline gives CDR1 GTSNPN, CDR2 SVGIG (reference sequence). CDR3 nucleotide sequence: TGTGCCTGGAGTCTGGACAGGGGGACAGATACGCAGTATTTT. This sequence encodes CAWSLDRGTDTQYF.

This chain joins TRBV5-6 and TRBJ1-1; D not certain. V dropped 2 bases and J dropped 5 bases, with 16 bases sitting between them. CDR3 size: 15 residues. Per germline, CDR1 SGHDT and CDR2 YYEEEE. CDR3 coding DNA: TGTGCCAGCAGCTTTCCTGCGGTCGAAAGGACTGAAGCTTTCTTT. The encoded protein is CASSFPAVERTEAFF.

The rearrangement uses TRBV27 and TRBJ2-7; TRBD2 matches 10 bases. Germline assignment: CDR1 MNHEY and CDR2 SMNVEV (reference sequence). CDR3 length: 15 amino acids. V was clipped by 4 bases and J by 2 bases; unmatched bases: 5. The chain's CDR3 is CASSYLAGGPYEQYF. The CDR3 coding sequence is TGTGCCAGCAGTTATTTAGCGGGAGGCCCCTACGAGCAGTACTTC.

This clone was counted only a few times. CDR3 nucleotide sequence: TGTGCCAGCAGCTCCGAGGTCTACACAGATACGCAGTATTTT. This sequence encodes CASSSEVYTDTQYF. The rearrangement links TRBV6-1 to TRBJ2-3, with D unresolved. The CDR3 length is 14 residues. Germline CDR1 reads MNHNS; CDR2 reads SASEGT. Trimming removed 6 bases at V and 2 bases at J, with 12 bases between.

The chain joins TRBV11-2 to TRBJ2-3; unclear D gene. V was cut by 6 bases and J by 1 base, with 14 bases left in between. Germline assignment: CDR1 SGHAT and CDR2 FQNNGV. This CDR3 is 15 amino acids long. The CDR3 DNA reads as TGTGCCAGCAGTACTGAACCCTCTGGCACAGATACGCAGTATTTT. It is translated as CASSTEPSGTDTQYF.

CDR3 DNA: TGTGCCAGGGGGGGGTCACTGCGCCAGAGGGGGACAGGGAAAACCGGGGAGCTGTTTTTT. Its protein is CARGGSLRQRGTGKTGELFF. The chain recombines TRBV19 with TRBJ2-2, with 9 positions matching TRBD1. This CDR3 has 20 amino acids. With V trimmed by 9 bases and J by 5 bases, 25 bases remained unmatched. Germline CDR1 and CDR2: LNHDA and SQIVND (reference sequence). Complete variable domain (other parts from reference TRBV19 and TRBJ2-2): DGGITQSPKYLFRKEGQNVTLSCEQNLNHDAMYWYRQDPGQGLRLIYYSQIVNDFQKGDIAEGYSVSREKKESFPLTVTSAQKNPTAFYLCARGGSLRQRGTGKTGELFFGEGSRLTVL.

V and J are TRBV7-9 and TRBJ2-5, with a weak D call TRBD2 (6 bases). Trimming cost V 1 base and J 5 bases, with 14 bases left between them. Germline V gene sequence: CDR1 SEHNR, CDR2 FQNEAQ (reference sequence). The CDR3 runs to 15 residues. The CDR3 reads CASSLGAAGSETQYF. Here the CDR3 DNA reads TGTGCCAGCAGCTTAGGAGCGGCCGGGAGTGAGACCCAGTACTTC.

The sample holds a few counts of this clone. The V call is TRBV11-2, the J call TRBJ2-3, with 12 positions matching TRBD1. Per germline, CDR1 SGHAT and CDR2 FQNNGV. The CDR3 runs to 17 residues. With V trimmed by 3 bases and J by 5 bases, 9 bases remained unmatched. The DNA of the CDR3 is TGTGCCAGCAGCTTGTCACCGGGACAGGGGGCGCGAGATACGCAGTATTTT. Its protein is CASSLSPGQGARDTQYF.

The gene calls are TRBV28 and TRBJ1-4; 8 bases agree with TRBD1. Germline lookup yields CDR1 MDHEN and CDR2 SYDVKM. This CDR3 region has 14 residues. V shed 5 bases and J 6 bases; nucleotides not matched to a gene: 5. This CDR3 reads CASSHRGADEKLFF. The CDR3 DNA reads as TGTGCCAGCAGTCACAGGGGGGCAGATGAAAAACTGTTTTTT.

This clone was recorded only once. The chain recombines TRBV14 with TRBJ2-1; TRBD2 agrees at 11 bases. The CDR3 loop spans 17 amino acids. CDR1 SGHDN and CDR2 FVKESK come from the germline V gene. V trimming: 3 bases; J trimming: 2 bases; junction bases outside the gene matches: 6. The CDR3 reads CASSQFSGRATYNEQFF. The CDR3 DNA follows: TGTGCCAGCAGCCAGTTTAGCGGGAGGGCAACCTACAATGAGCAGTTCTTC.

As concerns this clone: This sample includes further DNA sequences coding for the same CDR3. In DNA form, the CDR3 reads TGCGCCAGCAGCTTGGCCGTGAACACCGGGGAGCTGTTTTTT. As protein: CASSLAVNTGELFF. J is TRBJ2-2 and V is TRBV5-1; no reliable D call. Germline CDR1 reads SGHRS; CDR2 reads YFSETQ. The V end was cut by 0 bases, the J end by 1 base, with 4 bases between. This CDR3 has 14 residues.

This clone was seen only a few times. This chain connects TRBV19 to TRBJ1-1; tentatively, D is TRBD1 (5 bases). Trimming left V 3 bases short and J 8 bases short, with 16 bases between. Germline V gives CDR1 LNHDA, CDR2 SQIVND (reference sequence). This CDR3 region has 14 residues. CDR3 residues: CASSMLAGGDEAFF. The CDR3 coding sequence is TGTGCCAGTAGTATGCTCGCGGGAGGGGACGAAGCTTTCTTT.

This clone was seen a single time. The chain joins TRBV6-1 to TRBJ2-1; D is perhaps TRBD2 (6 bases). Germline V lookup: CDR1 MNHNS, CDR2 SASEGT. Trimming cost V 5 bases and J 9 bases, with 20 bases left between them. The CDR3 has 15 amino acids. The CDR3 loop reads CASSSGSAIRGEQFF. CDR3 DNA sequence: TGTGCCAGCAGTTCCGGGAGCGCCATTAGGGGTGAGCAGTTCTTC.

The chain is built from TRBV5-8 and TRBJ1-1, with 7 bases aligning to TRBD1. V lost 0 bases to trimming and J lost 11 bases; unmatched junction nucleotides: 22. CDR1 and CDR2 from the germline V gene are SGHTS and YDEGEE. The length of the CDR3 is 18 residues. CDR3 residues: CASSLGVGGRTRQMLAFF. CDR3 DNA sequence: TGTGCCAGCAGCTTGGGGGTAGGGGGCCGAACGCGCCAGATGTTGGCTTTCTTT. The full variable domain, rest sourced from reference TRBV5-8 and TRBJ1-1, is EAGVTQSPTHLIKTRGQQATLRCSPISGHTSVYWYQQALGLGLQFLLWYDEGEERNRGNFPPRFSGRQFPNYSSELNVNALELEDSALYLCASSLGVGGRTRQMLAFFGQGTRLTVV.

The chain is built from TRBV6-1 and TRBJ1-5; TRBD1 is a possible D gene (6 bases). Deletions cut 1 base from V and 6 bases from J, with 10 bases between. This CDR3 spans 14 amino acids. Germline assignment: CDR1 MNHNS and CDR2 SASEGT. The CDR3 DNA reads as TGTGCCAGCAGTGAAGGGGAAGGGGGTCAGCCCCAGCATTTT. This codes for CASSEGEGGQPQHF.